What follows is one T cell receptor (beta chain) and its context. The data were obtained in a study of a mutant IDH1 vaccine in newly diagnosed glioma. V was clipped by 4 bases and J by 0 bases, with 16 bases between them. CDR1 SGDLS and CDR2 YYNGEE come from the germline V gene. The length of the CDR3 is 16 residues. The protocol was immunoSEQ multiplex PCR, while the TCRdb copy is restricted to in-frame clones and leaves out a portion. The sample contains approximately 67,000 clones, 83% of which appear only once. Documented time point: baseline, week 1 (first vaccination visit). Regarding treatment: pre-vaccination baseline after standard-of-care therapy.

This material consisted of peripheral blood mononuclear cells (PBMCs), taken from a glioma patient treated with radiotherapy, temozolomide or both. The chain couples TRBV9 to TRBJ1-2; no clear D. The TCR was taken from a woman aged 18-29 years with glioma. Some clones in this sample may be carry-over from other donors' samples. CDR3 sequence (DNA): TGTGCCAGCAGCCCGTCGGGTCTTCACTCTAACTATGGCTACACCTTC. It encodes CASSPSGLHSNYGYTF.